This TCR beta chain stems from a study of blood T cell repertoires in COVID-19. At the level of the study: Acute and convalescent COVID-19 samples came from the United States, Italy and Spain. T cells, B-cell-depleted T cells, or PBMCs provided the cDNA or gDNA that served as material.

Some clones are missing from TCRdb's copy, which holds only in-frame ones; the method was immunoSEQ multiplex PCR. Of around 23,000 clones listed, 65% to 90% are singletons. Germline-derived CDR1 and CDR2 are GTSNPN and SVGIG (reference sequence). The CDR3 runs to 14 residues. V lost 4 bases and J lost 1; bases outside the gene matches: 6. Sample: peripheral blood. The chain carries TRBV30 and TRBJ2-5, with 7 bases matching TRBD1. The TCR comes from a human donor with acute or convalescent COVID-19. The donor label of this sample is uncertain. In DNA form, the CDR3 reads TGTGCCTGGAACAGGGGAAGGGGCCAAGAGACCCAGTACTTC. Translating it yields CAWNRGRGQETQYF.